A single sample gave rise to the 14 T cell receptor beta chains below, sequenced in a study of blood T cell repertoires in COVID-19. Repertoires were generated with immunoSEQ multiplex PCR, while TCRdb's copy carries only in-frame clones and drops some. The table shows 150,000 to 190,000 clones, with about 86% occurring only once. Sequenced material: PBMCs or T cells enriched from blood (not recorded which). Receptors were obtained from a man aged 45-65 years who had recovered from COVID-19.

This clone has a handful of counts. J is TRBJ2-7 and V is TRBV4-1, with D uncertain. Trimming stripped 1 base from V and 2 bases from J, with 12 bases between. Germline V gene sequence: CDR1 MGHRA, CDR2 YSYEKL. The CDR3 contains 15 residues. In DNA, the CDR3 is TGCGCCAGCAGCCAAGCCGTACAGAGAGCCTACGAGCAGTACTTC. Its translation: CASSQAVQRAYEQYF.

The rearrangement links TRBV7-8 to TRBJ1-6, with TRBD1 identical over 8 bases. CDR1 is SGHVS and CDR2 is FQNEAQ in the germline V gene. There are 14 residues in the CDR3. After removal of 5 bases from V and 7 bases from J, the junction contained 4 bases not matched to a gene. The chain's CDR3 is CASSLDRGNSPLHF. The CDR3 DNA sequence: TGTGCCAGCAGCCTTGACAGGGGAAATTCACCCCTCCACTTT.

The rearrangement uses TRBV15 and TRBJ1-1; 9 bases align to TRBD1. Trimming cost V 6 bases and J 5 bases; bases outside gene matches: 4. The CDR3 loop spans 13 amino acids. Germline V gene data show CDR1 as LNHNV and CDR2 as YYDKDF (reference sequence). CDR3 loop: CATSRDRDTEAFF. The CDR3 nucleotides read TGTGCCACCAGTCGGGACAGGGATACTGAAGCTTTCTTT.

The V and J genes are TRBV14 and TRBJ1-5, with a tentative D call TRBD1 (6 bases). The CDR3 sequence is 14 residues long. V was clipped by 5 bases and J by 7 bases, with 15 bases between them. CDR1 SGHDN and CDR2 FVKESK come from the germline V gene. Here the CDR3 DNA reads TGTGCCAGCAGCGAAGCTGGGGGCCAACAGCCCCAGCATTTT. This codes for CASSEAGGQQPQHF.

This clone was counted between two and nine times. The chain joins TRBV3-1 (or the pseudogene TRBV3-2) to TRBJ1-5, with 7 bases aligning to TRBD1. CDR3 size: 16 residues. The trim removed 4 bases at V and 3 bases at J, leaving 9 bases unmatched. Germline CDR1 and CDR2: LGHDT and YNNKEL (reference sequence). The DNA of the CDR3 is TGTGCCAGCAGCCCTACCGGGACAGCAAACAATCAGCCCCAGCATTTT. Protein sequence: CASSPTGTANNQPQHF.

The V gene is TRBV5-4, the J gene TRBJ1-4; possibly TRBD1 for D (5 bases). The length of the CDR3 is 14 residues. Trimming pared 4 bases from V and 7 bases from J, leaving 14 bases between. From germline, CDR1 is SGHNT and CDR2 YYREEE (reference sequence). The CDR3 reads CASSRDGRGEKLFF. The CDR3, as DNA: TGTGCCAGCAGCCGGGACGGGAGGGGTGAAAAACTGTTTTTT.

Only one count was recorded for this clone. The V and J genes are TRBV7-3 and TRBJ1-1; a possible D gene is TRBD1 (6 bases). The CDR3 runs 16 residues. The germline V gene has CDR1 SGHTA and CDR2 FQGTGA. V lost 0 bases, J lost 4 bases, and 15 bases lay in between. The CDR3, as DNA: TGTGCCAGCAGCTTAACGATAGGGGGAGGGTCCACTGAAGCTTTCTTT. Protein product: CASSLTIGGGSTEAFF.

The V call is TRBV27, the J call TRBJ2-1; 7 bases fit TRBD2. The CDR3 length is 14 residues. The trim removed 7 bases at V and 5 bases at J, leaving 8 bases unmatched. Germline CDR1 and CDR2: MNHEY and SMNVEV (reference sequence). The CDR3 sequence is CASKYSGEDNEQFF. In nucleotides, the CDR3 is TGTGCCAGCAAATACAGCGGGGAGGACAATGAGCAGTTCTTC.

The chain employs TRBV18 and TRBJ2-1; 7 bases are a match to TRBD1. The V gene's germline CDR1 is KGHSH and CDR2 LQKENI. CDR3 length: 15 residues. The V and J ends lost 4 bases and 8 bases, in that order; junction bases with no gene match: 11. This CDR3 is CASSRAGRGNDEQFF. The CDR3 DNA sequence: TGTGCCAGCTCACGCGCTGGCAGGGGGAACGATGAGCAGTTCTTC.

This clone was seen once. The chain is built from TRBV2 and TRBJ1-2; D ambiguous. This CDR3 has 12 residues. Between the trimmed V and J ends, which lost 2 bases and 3 bases, there was a span of 4 bases. CDR1 SNHLY and CDR2 FYNNEI come from the germline V gene. CDR3 in DNA: TGTGCCAGCAGTGAATTAGACTATGGCTACACCTTC. This translates into CASSELDYGYTF.

V and J are TRBV20-1 and TRBJ1-1; D unresolved. V shed 6 bases and J shed 8 bases, with 13 bases lying between them. The CDR3 has 11 amino acids. Germline assignment: CDR1 DFQATT and CDR2 SNEGSKA (reference sequence). The DNA of the CDR3 is TGCAGTGCCGCTAGCGGTACAGAAGCTTTCTTT. Translating gives CSAASGTEAFF.

V gene TRBV3-1 (or the pseudogene TRBV3-2) combines with J gene TRBJ1-2; no reliable D call. The CDR3 is 12 residues long. V was shortened by 0 bases and J by 8 bases, with 7 bases between the two germline ends. Germline assignment: CDR1 LGHDT and CDR2 YNNKEL (reference sequence). The CDR3 coding sequence is TGTGCCAGCAGCCAAGATGGCAGGGGCTACACCTTC. It encodes CASSQDGRGYTF.

The V and J genes are TRBV7-2 and TRBJ1-5; TRBD1 is a possible D gene (5 bases). Germline V lookup: CDR1 SGHTA, CDR2 FQGNSA. The V gene lost 1 base and the J gene lost 0 bases, with 16 bases spanning the gap. The CDR3 runs 18 residues. The CDR3 DNA sequence: TGTGCCAGCAGCTTAGAAGGGGTCGGCCTATATAGCAATCAGCCCCAGCATTTT. This encodes CASSLEGVGLYSNQPQHF.

The rearrangement links TRBV15 to TRBJ1-2, with 7 positions matching TRBD1. The ends lost 0 bases at V and 4 bases at J; junction bases unmatched: 5. Germline V gene lookup returns CDR1 LNHNV and CDR2 YYDKDF (reference sequence). The CDR3 runs to 15 residues. CDR3 amino acids: CATSRERAGGYGYTF. CDR3 DNA sequence: TGTGCCACCAGCAGAGAGAGGGCAGGGGGCTATGGCTACACCTTC.